These 17 T cell receptor beta chains came from one sample sequenced in a study of T cells after yellow fever vaccination (dated by TCRdb to between 2018 and 2021). In the paper's terms, the treatment or condition label means: live attenuated yellow fever vaccine strain. The method was 5' RACE. Instrument used: Illumina HiSeq 2500. TCRdb applied fastp at Q25 and MiXCR to the public reads, then kept only in-frame beta chains. Each entry is one CDR3 protein sequence, shown with its most common DNA and genes. Across this sample there are about 85,000 distinct CDR3 sequences, with roughly 15% seen only once. Of the sample, 20% to 25% is held by the ten largest clones. The specimen comprised CD8+ T cells not binding an NS4B(214-222) dextramer, sorted from PBMCs, sampled roughly 20 days after the first yellow fever vaccination. The cell subset or site label for this specimen denotes: NS4B epitope dextramer-negative CD8 T cells. The receptors originated from a young man who received the YFV17D yellow fever vaccine.

The J gene is TRBJ2-7, the V gene TRBV7-9; D is undetermined. The CDR3 covers 13 residues. Trimming shortened V by 3 bases and J by 5 bases, and 11 bases separated the two germline ends. Germline assignment: CDR1 SEHNR and CDR2 FQNEAQ (reference sequence). The CDR3 DNA reads as TGTGCCAGCAGCTTCCCGACTCTGGACGAGCAGTACTTC. This codes for CASSFPTLDEQYF.

This rearrangement joins TRBV12-3 or TRBV12-4 to TRBJ2-1; no firm D call. The CDR3 extends over 13 amino acids. Trimming removed 5 bases from V and 5 bases from J, with 10 bases in between. CDR3 sequence (DNA): TGTGCCAGCAGTCACACAAAAGACAATGAGCAGTTCTTC. Residues: CASSHTKDNEQFF.

V usage is TRBV2 and J usage is TRBJ2-1; the D gene is possibly TRBD2 (6 bases). There are 12 residues in the CDR3. Per the germline V gene, CDR1 is SNHLY and CDR2 is FYNNEI. Trimming took 6 bases from V and 7 from J, leaving 10 bases between them. This CDR3 is CASRGGENEQFF. The CDR3 coding sequence is TGTGCCAGCAGAGGAGGGGAAAATGAGCAGTTCTTC.

There are a few counts of this clonotype. The chain uses TRBV11-2 and TRBJ2-1; the D call may be TRBD1 or TRBD2 (5 bases each). This CDR3 is built from 14 residues. The germline gives CDR1 SGHAT, CDR2 FQNNGV. Trimming removed 4 bases at V and 7 bases at J, with 14 bases between. DNA of the CDR3: TGTGCCAGCAGCTCCATTGAAGGGGAGAATGAGCAGTTCTTC. This gives the protein CASSSIEGENEQFF.

This clonotype has a handful of counts. The chain has TRBV27 and TRBJ1-3; possibly TRBD1 for D (5 bases). Trimming cost V 5 bases and J 6 bases, with 14 bases left between them. The CDR3 covers 14 residues. Germline V gives CDR1 MNHEY, CDR2 SMNVEV (reference sequence). CDR3 region: CASSAPGTENTIYF. For the CDR3, the DNA is TGTGCCAGCAGTGCTCCCGGGACGGAAAACACCATATATTTT.

This clonotype came up a few times. This rearrangement joins TRBV6-5 to TRBJ2-2, with a weak D call TRBD2 (5 bases). CDR1 is MNHEY, CDR2 SVGAGI, per germline. Trimming took 2 bases from V and 5 from J, leaving 15 bases between them. This CDR3 spans 16 amino acids. In DNA, the CDR3 is TGTGCCAGCAGTTACCCCGGCCGGACTTTAACCGGGGAGCTGTTTTTT. Protein product: CASSYPGRTLTGELFF.

This chain connects TRBV11-2 to TRBJ2-1; TRBD2 agrees at 13 bases. J gave up 8 bases and V 5 bases, and 9 bases lay outside the gene matches. The CDR3 contains 16 residues. Germline V CDR1 and CDR2: SGHAT, FQNNGV. CDR3 nucleotides: TGTGCCAGCAGCCCCTCCACTAGCGGGGGGGCGGATGAGCAGTTCTTC. Encoded protein: CASSPSTSGGADEQFF.

This clonotype was seen a few times. The rearrangement links TRBV6-5 to TRBJ1-1, with TRBD1 as a possible D gene (5 bases). Trimming stripped 4 bases from V and 3 bases from J, with 12 bases between. The CDR3 is 14 amino acids. From germline, CDR1 is MNHEY and CDR2 SVGAGI. CDR3 in DNA: TGTGCCAGCAGTTGGGACCCGAGGGACACTGAAGCTTTCTTT. It codes for CASSWDPRDTEAFF.

This clonotype occurred a few times. The chain employs TRBV4-3 and TRBJ1-1; D unclear. Germline loops: CDR1 LGHNA, CDR2 YSLEER. This CDR3 is 13 amino acids long. The V gene lost 6 bases and the J gene lost 1 base, with 9 bases spanning the gap. The CDR3 DNA reads TGCGCCAGCAGTCTTGACGGGAACACTGAAGCTTTCTTT. Protein: CASSLDGNTEAFF.

The chain links TRBV12-3 or TRBV12-4 to TRBJ2-2, with D hard to call. V shed 8 bases and J shed 0 bases, with 10 bases lying between them. This CDR3 has 14 residues. DNA for the CDR3: TGTGCCAGCCCGTCCAGCTCGAACACCGGGGAGCTGTTTTTT. This gives the protein CASPSSSNTGELFF.

This chain links TRBV5-1 with TRBJ2-7; D is ambiguous. CDR1 and CDR2 (germline): SGHRS, YFSETQ. This CDR3 region has 14 residues. V was trimmed by 4 bases and J by 5 bases, leaving 16 bases between them. CDR3 sequence reads: CASSPEVLIDEQYF. CDR3 nucleotides: TGCGCCAGCAGCCCCGAGGTGCTAATTGACGAGCAGTACTTC.

The rearrangement links TRBV6-2 or TRBV6-3 to TRBJ2-3, with no clear D. The germline V and J ends were trimmed by 5 bases and 7 bases, with 10 bases remaining between them. From germline, CDR1 is MNHEY and CDR2 SVGEGT. The CDR3 extends over 12 amino acids. The CDR3 reads CASSPYWNTQYF. As DNA, the CDR3 is TGTGCCAGCAGTCCCTACTGGAATACGCAGTATTTT.

This clonotype was detected only a few times. The CDR3 DNA follows: TGTGCCATCTGGCGGGGGGGACGCACAGATACGCAGTATTTT. Protein product: CAIWRGGRTDTQYF. The chain links TRBV10-3 to TRBJ2-3; 9 bases agree with TRBD2. V shed 8 bases, J shed 1 base, and the junction held 4 bases outside the gene matches. The CDR3 runs to 14 residues. Germline loops: CDR1 ENHRY, CDR2 SYGVKD.

The CDR3 nucleotides read TGTGCCAGCCACCAACTAGCGGGAGGATACAATGAGCAGTTCTTC. It specifies CASHQLAGGYNEQFF. The chain links TRBV27 to TRBJ2-1; the match to TRBD2 covers 12 bases. CDR3 length: 15 amino acids. Unmatched junction bases numbered 6, after V lost 8 bases and J lost 4 bases. Germline loops: CDR1 MNHEY, CDR2 SMNVEV (reference sequence).

This clonotype turned up a few times. V gene TRBV4-1 combines with J gene TRBJ1-5; D is perhaps TRBD1 (5 bases). CDR1 and CDR2 (germline): MGHRA, YSYEKL. There are 14 residues in the CDR3. V lost 4 bases and J lost 6, with 13 bases in between. CDR3 region: CASSRGAGSQPQHF. The CDR3 DNA is TGCGCCAGCAGCCGCGGGGCAGGGAGTCAGCCCCAGCATTTT.

The V and J genes are TRBV5-6 and TRBJ1-6; TRBD1 aligns across 8 bases. Per the germline V gene, CDR1 is SGHDT and CDR2 is YYEEEE. The CDR3 totals 16 residues. With V trimmed by 7 bases and J by 7 bases, 13 bases remained unmatched. The CDR3 here is CASRSNRQGRNSPLHF. The CDR3 DNA sequence: TGTGCCAGCCGGTCCAATCGACAGGGGCGGAATTCACCCCTCCACTTT. The full variable domain, its missing parts supplied by reference TRBV5-6 and TRBJ1-6, is DAGVTQSPTHLIKTRGQQVTLRCSPKSGHDTVSWYQQALGQGPQFIFQYYEEEERQRGNFPDRFSGHQFPNYSSELNVNALLLGDSALYLCASRSNRQGRNSPLHFGNGTRLTVT.

This clonotype was counted between two and nine times. The V call is TRBV11-1, the J call TRBJ2-3, with 7 nucleotides matching TRBD2. The germline CDR1 and CDR2 sequences are SGHAT and FQDESV (reference sequence). Unmatched junction bases numbered 19, after V lost 5 bases and J lost 2 bases. The CDR3 length is 19 residues. The chain's CDR3 is CASSRTRLGAGPITDTQYF. CDR3 bases: TGTGCCAGCAGCCGGACCCGCCTGGGAGCGGGGCCAATCACAGATACGCAGTATTTT.